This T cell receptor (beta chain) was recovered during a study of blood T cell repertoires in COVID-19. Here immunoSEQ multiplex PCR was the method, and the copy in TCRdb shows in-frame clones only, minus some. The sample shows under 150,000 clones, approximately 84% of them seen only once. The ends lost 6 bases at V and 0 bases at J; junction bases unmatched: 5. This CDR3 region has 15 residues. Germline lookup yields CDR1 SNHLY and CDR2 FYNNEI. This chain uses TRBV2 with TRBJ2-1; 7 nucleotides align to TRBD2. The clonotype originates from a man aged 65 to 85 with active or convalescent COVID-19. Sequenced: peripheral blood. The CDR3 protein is CASRREGNSYNEQFF. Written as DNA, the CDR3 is TGTGCCAGCAGGAGGGAGGGGAACTCCTACAATGAGCAGTTCTTC. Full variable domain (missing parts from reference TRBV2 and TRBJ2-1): EPEVTQTPSHQVTQMGQEVILRCVPISNHLYFYWYRQILGQKVEFLVSFYNNEISEKSEIFDDQFSVERPDGSNFTLKIRSTKLEDSAMYFCASRREGNSYNEQFFGPGTRLTVL.